This T cell receptor beta chain was found in a study of cytomegalovirus exposure and HLA in healthy donors. Study-level points and caveats: CMV serostatus was the only recorded immune exposure for donors. It is likely that the observed cluster of highly shared sequence variants was a sequencing artifact. Rarity held for most TCR sequences, but there were some public TCRs that occurred in many donors.

Donors in the study were healthy people who gave bone marrow. PCR involved 60 Vbeta and 13 Jbeta primers. Profiling relied on immunoSEQ multiplex PCR, and the TCRdb table lists in-frame clones only, not all of them. The data hold under 200,000 clones, with approximately 80% observed a single time. The CDR3 sequence is 13 residues long. Trimming cost V 0 bases and J 3 bases, with 4 bases left between them. CDR1 and CDR2 from the germline V gene are SGHRS and YFSETQ. Remarks on this clone: The antigen is undetermined.

The rearrangement joins TRBV5-1 to TRBJ2-1; D ambiguous. This TCR was recovered from a woman aged 18 to 35 in good health and CMV-seropositive. The specimen was PBMCs. As DNA, the CDR3 is TGCGCCAGCAGCTTGGACATCTACAATGAGCAGTTCTTC. Translated: CASSLDIYNEQFF.